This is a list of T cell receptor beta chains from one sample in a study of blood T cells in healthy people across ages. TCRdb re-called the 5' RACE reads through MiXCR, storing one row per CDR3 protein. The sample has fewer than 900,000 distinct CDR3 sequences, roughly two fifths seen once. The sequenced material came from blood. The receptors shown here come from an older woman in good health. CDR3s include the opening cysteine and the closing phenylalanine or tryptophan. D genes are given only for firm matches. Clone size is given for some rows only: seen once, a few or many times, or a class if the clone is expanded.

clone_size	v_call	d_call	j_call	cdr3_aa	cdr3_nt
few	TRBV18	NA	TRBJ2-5	CASSPLASDFLETQYF	TGTGCCAGCTCACCACTCGCGTCGGATTTTTTGGAGACCCAGTACTTC
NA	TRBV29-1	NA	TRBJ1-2	CSAYPGPSLGYTF	TGCAGCGCATACCCCGGGCCCAGTCTTGGCTACACCTTC
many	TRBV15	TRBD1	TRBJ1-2	CATSRDRGPGGGYTF	TGTGCCACCAGCAGAGACAGGGGGCCGGGAGGAGGCTACACCTTC
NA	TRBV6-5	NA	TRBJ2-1	CASSYSSTSPYNERFF	TGTGCCAGCAGTTACTCGTCAACCTCTCCCTACAATGAGCGGTTCTTC
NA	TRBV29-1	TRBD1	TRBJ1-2	CSVVDRENTF	TGCAGCGTTGTAGACAGGGAAAACACCTTC
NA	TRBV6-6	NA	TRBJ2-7	CASSYPVDREGSYEQYF	TGTGCCAGCAGTTACCCCGTCGACAGGGAGGGCTCCTACGAGCAGTACTTC
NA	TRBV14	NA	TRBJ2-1	CASSSFHEQFF	TGTGCCAGCAGCTCCTTCCATGAGCAGTTCTTC
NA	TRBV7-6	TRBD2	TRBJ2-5	CASSPIAGGPQTQYF	TGTGCCAGCAGCCCCATAGCGGGGGGGCCGCAGACCCAGTACTTC
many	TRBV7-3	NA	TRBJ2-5	CASSVLLETQYF	TGTGCCAGCAGCGTCTTACTAGAGACCCAGTACTTC
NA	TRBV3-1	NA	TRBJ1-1	CASINTHGTEAFF	TGTGCCAGCATCAACACACATGGCACTGAAGCTTTCTTT
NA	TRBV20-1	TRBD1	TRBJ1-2	CSARIQGAFNGYTF	TGCAGTGCTAGAATCCAGGGGGCGTTTAATGGCTACACCTTC
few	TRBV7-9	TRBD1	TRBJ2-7	CASSGGQGVYEQYF	TGTGCCAGCAGCGGGGGACAGGGGGTCTACGAGCAGTACTTC
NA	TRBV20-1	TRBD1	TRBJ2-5	CSARDRGRETQYF	TGCAGTGCTAGGGACAGGGGGCGAGAGACCCAGTACTTC
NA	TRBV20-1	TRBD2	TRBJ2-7	CSAPLAGEPYEQYF	TGCAGTGCTCCACTAGCGGGGGAGCCCTACGAGCAGTACTTC
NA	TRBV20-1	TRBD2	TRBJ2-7	CSAREGAGANEQYF	TGCAGTGCTAGGGAGGGAGCGGGAGCGAACGAGCAGTACTTC
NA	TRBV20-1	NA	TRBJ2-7	CSARARIAIYEQYF	TGCAGTGCTAGAGCACGGATAGCGATCTACGAGCAGTACTTC
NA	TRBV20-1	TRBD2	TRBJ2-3	CSARDPFGTRSADTQYF	TGCAGTGCTAGAGATCCCTTCGGGACTAGGAGCGCAGATACGCAGTATTTT
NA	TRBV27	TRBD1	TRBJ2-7	CASSTSRGRTGFNEQYF	TGTGCCAGCAGTACCAGTCGCGGTCGGACAGGGTTCAACGAGCAGTACTTC
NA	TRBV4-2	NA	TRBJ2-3	CASSQSPATSDTQYF	TGTGCCAGCAGCCAATCACCGGCCACCTCTGATACGCAGTATTTT
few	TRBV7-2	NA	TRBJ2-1	CASSLRSTTVNEQFF	TGTGCCAGCAGCTTACGTTCGACCACAGTCAATGAGCAGTTCTTC
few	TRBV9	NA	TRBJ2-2	CASSVAGNTGELFF	TGTGCCAGCAGCGTAGCGGGAAACACCGGGGAGCTGTTTTTT
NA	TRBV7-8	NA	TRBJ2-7	CASSPSLADEQYF	TGTGCCAGCAGCCCAAGCCTTGCAGACGAGCAGTACTTC
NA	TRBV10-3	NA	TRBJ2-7	CASAPGGLSYNEQYF	TGTGCCTCCGCCCCCGGGGGCCTCTCCTACAATGAGCAGTACTTC
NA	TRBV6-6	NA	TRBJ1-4	CASRGPEGEKLFF	TGTGCCAGCAGAGGCCCAGAGGGTGAAAAACTGTTTTTT
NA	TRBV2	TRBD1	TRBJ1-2	CASSEFEGGTDNYGYTF	TGTGCCAGCAGTGAATTTGAAGGGGGGACAGACAACTATGGCTACACCTTC
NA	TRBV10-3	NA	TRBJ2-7	CAISVQSGNSYEQYF	TGTGCCATCAGTGTCCAGAGCGGTAACTCCTACGAGCAGTACTTC
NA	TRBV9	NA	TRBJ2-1	CASSSLGGFDEQFF	TGTGCCAGCAGCTCCTTAGGGGGTTTCGATGAGCAGTTCTTC
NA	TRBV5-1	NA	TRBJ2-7	CASSLEGLSPREQYF	TGCGCCAGCAGCTTGGAGGGATTATCCCCTAGGGAGCAGTACTTC
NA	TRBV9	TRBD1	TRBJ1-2	CASSATGDLWLVGYTF	TGTGCCAGCAGCGCCACAGGGGACCTTTGGTTAGTTGGCTACACCTTC
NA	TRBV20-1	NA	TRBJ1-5	CSAPRGGGNQPQHF	TGCAGTGCTCCCCGAGGGGGGGGGAATCAGCCCCAGCATTTT
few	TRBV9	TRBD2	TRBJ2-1	CASSAATPGTSGNEQFF	TGTGCCAGCAGCGCAGCTACCCCTGGGACTAGCGGAAATGAGCAGTTCTTC
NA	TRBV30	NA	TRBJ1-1	CAWSVLGRSNTEAFF	TGTGCCTGGAGTGTACTAGGCAGGAGCAACACTGAAGCTTTCTTT
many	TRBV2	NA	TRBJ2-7	CASSVTGKDEQYF	TGTGCCAGCAGTGTAACAGGGAAGGACGAGCAGTACTTC
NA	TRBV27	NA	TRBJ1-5	CASSTLYATGLHNQPQHF	TGTGCCAGCAGTACCTTGTACGCCACAGGGTTGCATAATCAGCCCCAGCATTTT
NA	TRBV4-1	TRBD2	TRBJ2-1	CASSQDPGGLAGGYNEQFF	TGCGCCAGCAGCCAAGATCCTGGGGGACTAGCGGGAGGATACAATGAGCAGTTCTTC
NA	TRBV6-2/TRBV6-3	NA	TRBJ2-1	CASSITGVGANEQFF	TGTGCCAGCAGCATCACAGGCGTCGGAGCCAATGAGCAGTTCTTC
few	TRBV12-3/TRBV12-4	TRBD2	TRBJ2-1	CASQVAGGWNEQFF	TGTGCCAGCCAGGTAGCGGGGGGCTGGAATGAGCAGTTCTTC
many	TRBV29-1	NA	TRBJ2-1	CSVFRGYNEQFF	TGCAGCGTATTTAGGGGCTACAATGAGCAGTTCTTC
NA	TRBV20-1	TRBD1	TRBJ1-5	CSAKRSGGLSNQPQHF	TGCAGTGCTAAACGTTCAGGGGGCCTAAGCAATCAGCCCCAGCATTTT
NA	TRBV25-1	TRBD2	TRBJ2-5	CASSAVLAELETQYF	TGTGCCAGCAGTGCTGTACTAGCGGAGCTAGAGACCCAGTACTTC
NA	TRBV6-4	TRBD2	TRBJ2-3	CASSEGGGRTDTQYF	TGTGCCAGCAGTGAAGGTGGCGGGAGAACAGATACGCAGTATTTT
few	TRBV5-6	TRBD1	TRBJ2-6	CASSDRDRNSGANVLTF	TGTGCCAGCAGCGACCGGGACAGGAACTCTGGGGCCAACGTCCTGACTTTC
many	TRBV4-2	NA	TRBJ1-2	CASSQDSSRGYGYTF	TGTGCCAGCAGCCAAGATAGTAGCAGGGGATATGGCTACACCTTC
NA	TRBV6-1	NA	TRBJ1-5	CASSARFRDSNQPQHF	TGTGCCAGCAGTGCCAGGTTTCGGGATAGCAATCAGCCCCAGCATTTT